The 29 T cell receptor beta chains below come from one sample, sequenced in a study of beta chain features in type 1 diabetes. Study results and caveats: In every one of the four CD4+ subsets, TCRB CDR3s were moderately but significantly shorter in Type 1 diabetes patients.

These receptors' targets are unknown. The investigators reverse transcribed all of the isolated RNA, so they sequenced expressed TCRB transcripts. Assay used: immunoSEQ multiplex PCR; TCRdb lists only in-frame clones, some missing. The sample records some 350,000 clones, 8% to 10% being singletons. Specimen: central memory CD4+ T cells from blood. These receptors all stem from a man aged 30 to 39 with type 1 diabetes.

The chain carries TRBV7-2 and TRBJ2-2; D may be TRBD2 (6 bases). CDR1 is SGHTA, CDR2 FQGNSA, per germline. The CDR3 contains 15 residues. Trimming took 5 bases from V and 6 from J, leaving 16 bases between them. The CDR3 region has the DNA TGTGCCAGCAGCCCTTACGGGAGCTCCCCCGGGGAGCTGTTTTTT. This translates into CASSPYGSSPGELFF.

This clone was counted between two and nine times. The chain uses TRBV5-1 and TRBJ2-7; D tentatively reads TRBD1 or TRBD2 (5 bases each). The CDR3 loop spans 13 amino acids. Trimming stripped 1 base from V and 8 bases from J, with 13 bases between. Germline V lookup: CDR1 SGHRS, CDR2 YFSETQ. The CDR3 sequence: CASSLRDGTQQYF. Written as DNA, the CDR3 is TGCGCCAGCAGCTTGAGGGACGGTACTCAGCAGTACTTC. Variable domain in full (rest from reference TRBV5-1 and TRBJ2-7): KAGVTQTPRYLIKTRGQQVTLSCSPISGHRSVSWYQQTPGQGLQFLFEYFSETQRNKGNFPGRFSGRQFSNSRSEMNVSTLELGDSALYLCASSLRDGTQQYFGPGTRLTVT.

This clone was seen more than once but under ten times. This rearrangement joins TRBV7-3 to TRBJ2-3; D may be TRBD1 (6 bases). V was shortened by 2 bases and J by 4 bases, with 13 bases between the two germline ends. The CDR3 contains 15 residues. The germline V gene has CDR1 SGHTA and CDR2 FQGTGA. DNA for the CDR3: TGTGCCAGCAGCTTAGGGTCTGGGGGCCCAGATACGCAGTATTTT. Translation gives CASSLGSGGPDTQYF.

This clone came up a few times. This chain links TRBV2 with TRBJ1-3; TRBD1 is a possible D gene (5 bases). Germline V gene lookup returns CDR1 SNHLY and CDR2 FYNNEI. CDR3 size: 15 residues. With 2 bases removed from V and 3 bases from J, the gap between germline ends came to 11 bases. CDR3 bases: TGTGCCAGCAGTGAATCCGGGGCCGGTGGAAACACCATATATTTT. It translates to CASSESGAGGNTIYF. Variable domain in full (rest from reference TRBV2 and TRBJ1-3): EPEVTQTPSHQVTQMGQEVILRCVPISNHLYFYWYRQILGQKVEFLVSFYNNEISEKSEIFDDQFSVERPDGSNFTLKIRSTKLEDSAMYFCASSESGAGGNTIYFGEGSWLTVV.

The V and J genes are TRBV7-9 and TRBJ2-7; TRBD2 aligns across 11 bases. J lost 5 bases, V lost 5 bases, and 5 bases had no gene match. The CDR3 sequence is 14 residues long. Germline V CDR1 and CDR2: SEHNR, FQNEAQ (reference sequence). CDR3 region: CASSTSGSSDEQYF. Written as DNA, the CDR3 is TGTGCCAGCAGCACTAGCGGGAGCAGCGACGAGCAGTACTTC.

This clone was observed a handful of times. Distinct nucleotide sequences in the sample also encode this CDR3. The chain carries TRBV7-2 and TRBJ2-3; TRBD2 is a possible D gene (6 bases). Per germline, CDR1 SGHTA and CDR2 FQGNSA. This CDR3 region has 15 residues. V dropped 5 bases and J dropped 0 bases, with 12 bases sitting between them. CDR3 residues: CASSLMGGSTDTQYF. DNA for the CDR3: TGTGCCAGCAGCCTAATGGGGGGAAGCACAGATACGCAGTATTTT.

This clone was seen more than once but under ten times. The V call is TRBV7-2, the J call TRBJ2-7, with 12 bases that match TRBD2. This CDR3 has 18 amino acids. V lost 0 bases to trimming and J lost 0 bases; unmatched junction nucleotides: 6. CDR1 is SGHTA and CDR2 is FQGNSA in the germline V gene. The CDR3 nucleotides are TGTGCCAGCAGCTTAGCACGGCTAGCGGGGGGGAGCTCCTACGAGCAGTACTTC. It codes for CASSLARLAGGSSYEQYF.

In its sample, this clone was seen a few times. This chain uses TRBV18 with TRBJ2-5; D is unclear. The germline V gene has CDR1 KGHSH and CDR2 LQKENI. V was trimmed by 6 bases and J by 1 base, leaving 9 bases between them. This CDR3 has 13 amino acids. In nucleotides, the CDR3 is TGTGCCAGCTCGCCTATCATCCAAGAGACCCAGTACTTC. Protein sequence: CASSPIIQETQYF.

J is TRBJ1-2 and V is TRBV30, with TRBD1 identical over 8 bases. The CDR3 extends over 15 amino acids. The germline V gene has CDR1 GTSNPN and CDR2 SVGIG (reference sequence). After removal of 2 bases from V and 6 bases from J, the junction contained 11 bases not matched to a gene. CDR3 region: CAWSPLDRVVHGYTF. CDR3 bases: TGTGCCTGGAGTCCGTTGGACAGGGTAGTCCATGGCTACACCTTC.

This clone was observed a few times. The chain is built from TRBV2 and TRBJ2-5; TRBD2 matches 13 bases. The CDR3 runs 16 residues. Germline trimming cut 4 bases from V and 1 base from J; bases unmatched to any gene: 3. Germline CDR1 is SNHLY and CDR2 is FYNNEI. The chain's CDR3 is CASSVLAGGPQETQYF. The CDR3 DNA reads TGTGCCAGCAGTGTACTAGCGGGAGGGCCCCAAGAGACCCAGTACTTC.

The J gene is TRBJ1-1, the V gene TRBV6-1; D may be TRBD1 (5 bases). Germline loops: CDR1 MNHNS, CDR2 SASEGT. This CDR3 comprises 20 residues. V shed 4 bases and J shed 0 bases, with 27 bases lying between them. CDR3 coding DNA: TGTGCCAGCAGTGCTTTCAGAGACAGAGGTAGGTTATCTCTGAACACTGAAGCTTTCTTT. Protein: CASSAFRDRGRLSLNTEAFF.

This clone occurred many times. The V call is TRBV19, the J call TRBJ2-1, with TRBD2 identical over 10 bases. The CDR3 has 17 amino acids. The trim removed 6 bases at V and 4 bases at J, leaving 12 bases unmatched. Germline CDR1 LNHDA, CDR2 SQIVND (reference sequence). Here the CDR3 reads CASRIQSSGSPYNEQFF. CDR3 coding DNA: TGTGCCAGTAGGATCCAATCTAGCGGGAGTCCATACAATGAGCAGTTCTTC.

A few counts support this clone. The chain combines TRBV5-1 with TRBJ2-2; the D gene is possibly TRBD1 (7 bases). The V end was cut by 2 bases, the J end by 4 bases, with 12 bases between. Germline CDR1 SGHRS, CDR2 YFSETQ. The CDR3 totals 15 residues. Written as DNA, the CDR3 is TGCGCCAGCAGCTTAGGAGGGGGCCTCACCGGGGAGCTGTTTTTT. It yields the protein CASSLGGGLTGELFF.

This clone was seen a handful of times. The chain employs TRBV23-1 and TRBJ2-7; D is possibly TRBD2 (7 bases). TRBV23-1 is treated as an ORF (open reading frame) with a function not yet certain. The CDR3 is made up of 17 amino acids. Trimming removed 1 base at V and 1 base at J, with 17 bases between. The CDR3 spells CASSQWGGLADSYEQYF. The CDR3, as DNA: TGCGCCAGCAGTCAATGGGGGGGCCTAGCGGATTCCTACGAGCAGTACTTC.

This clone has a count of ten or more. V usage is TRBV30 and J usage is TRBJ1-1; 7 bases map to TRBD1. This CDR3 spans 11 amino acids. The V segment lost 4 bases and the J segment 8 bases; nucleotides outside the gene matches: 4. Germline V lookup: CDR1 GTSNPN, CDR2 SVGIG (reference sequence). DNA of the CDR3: TGTGCCTGGAACCCGGACAGGGAAGCTTTCTTT. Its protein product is CAWNPDREAFF.

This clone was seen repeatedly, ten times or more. In DNA, the CDR3 is TGTGCCAGCAGCCGCGTGGAGCTGAGCTCCTACAATGAGCAGTTCTTC. Translated: CASSRVELSSYNEQFF. The rearrangement links TRBV5-6 to TRBJ2-1; no clear D. Germline CDR1 reads SGHDT; CDR2 reads YYEEEE. Trimming shortened V by 4 bases and J by 0 bases, and 14 bases separated the two germline ends. This CDR3 spans 16 amino acids.

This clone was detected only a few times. The CDR3 loop reads CASSPQITGEGQPQHF. In nucleotides, the CDR3 is TGTGCCAGCAGTCCACAAATTACAGGGGAAGGCCAGCCCCAGCATTTT. The chain has TRBV28 and TRBJ1-5; 7 bases line up with TRBD1. The CDR3 covers 16 residues. V shed 5 bases and J 7 bases; nucleotides not matched to a gene: 14. From germline, CDR1 is MDHEN and CDR2 SYDVKM. Looking up the rest from reference TRBV28 and TRBJ1-5 gives the full variable domain: DVKVTQSSRYLVKRTGEKVFLECVQDMDHENMFWYRQDPGLGLRLIYFSYDVKMKEKGDIPEGYSVSREKKERFSLILESASTNQTSMYLCASSPQITGEGQPQHFGDGTRLSIL.

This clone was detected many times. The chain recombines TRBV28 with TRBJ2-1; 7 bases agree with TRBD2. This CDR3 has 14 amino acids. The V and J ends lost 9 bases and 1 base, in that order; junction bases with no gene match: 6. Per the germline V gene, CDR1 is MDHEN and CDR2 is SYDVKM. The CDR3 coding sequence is TGTGCCAGTCGGGTAGCGGGTTCCTACAATGAGCAGTTCTTC. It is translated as CASRVAGSYNEQFF.

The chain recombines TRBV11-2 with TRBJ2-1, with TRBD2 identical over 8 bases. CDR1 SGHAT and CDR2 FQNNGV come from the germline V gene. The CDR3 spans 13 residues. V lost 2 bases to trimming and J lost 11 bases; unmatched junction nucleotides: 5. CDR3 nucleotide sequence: TGTGCCAGCAGCTTATCGGGACTAGAGAAGCAGTTCTTC. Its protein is CASSLSGLEKQFF. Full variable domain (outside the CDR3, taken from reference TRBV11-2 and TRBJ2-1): EAGVAQSPRYKIIEKRQSVAFWCNPISGHATLYWYQQILGQGPKLLIQFQNNGVVDDSQLPKDRFSAERLKGVDSTLKIQPAKLEDSAVYLCASSLSGLEKQFFGPGTRLTVL.

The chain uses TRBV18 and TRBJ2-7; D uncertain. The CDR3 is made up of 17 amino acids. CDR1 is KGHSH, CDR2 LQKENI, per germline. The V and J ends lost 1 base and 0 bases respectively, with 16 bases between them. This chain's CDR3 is CASSPLSQTLSSYEQYF. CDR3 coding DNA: TGTGCCAGCTCACCACTATCACAGACTTTGAGCTCCTACGAGCAGTACTTC.

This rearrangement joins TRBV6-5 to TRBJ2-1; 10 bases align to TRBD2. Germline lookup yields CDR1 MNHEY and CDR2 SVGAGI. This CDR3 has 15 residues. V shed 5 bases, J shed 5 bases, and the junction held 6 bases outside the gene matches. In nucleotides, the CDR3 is TGTGCCAGCAGTGGGGTAGCGGGAGGTGACAATGAGCAGTTCTTC. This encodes CASSGVAGGDNEQFF.

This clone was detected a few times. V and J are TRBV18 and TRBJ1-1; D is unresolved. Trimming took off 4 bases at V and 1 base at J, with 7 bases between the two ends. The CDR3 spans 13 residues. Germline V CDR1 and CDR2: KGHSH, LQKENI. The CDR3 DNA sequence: TGTGCCAGCTCACGGGGTACGAACACTGAAGCTTTCTTT. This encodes CASSRGTNTEAFF. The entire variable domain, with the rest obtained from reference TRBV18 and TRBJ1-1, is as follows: NAGVMQNPRHLVRRRGQEARLRCSPMKGHSHVYWYRQLPEEGLKFMVYLQKENIIDESGMPKERFSAEFPKEGPSILRIQQVVRGDSAAYFCASSRGTNTEAFFGQGTRLTVV.

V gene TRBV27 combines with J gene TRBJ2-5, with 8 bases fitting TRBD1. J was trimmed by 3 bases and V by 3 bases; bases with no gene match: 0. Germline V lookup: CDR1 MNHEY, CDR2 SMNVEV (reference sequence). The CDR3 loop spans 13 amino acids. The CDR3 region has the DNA TGTGCCAGCAGTTTGGACAGGGAAGAGACCCAGTACTTC. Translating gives CASSLDREETQYF.

This chain's CDR3 is CASSDPGQASYGYTF. CDR3 DNA: TGTGCCAGCAGTGATCCAGGACAGGCGTCCTATGGCTACACCTTC. V is TRBV25-1 and J is TRBJ1-2; 7 bases agree with TRBD1. The CDR3 runs 15 residues. After removal of 3 bases from V and 4 bases from J, the junction contained 8 bases not matched to a gene. Germline CDR1 MGHDK, CDR2 SYGVNS.

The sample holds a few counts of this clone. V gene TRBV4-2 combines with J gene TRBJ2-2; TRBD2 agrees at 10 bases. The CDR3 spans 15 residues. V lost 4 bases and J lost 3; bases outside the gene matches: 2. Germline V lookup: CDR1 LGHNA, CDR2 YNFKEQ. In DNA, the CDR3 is TGTGCCAGCAGCCCTGGACTAGCGGACACCGGGGAGCTGTTTTTT. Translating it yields CASSPGLADTGELFF.

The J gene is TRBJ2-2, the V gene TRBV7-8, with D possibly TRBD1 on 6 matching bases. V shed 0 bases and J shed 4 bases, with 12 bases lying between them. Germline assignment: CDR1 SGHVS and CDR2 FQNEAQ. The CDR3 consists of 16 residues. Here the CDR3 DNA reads TGTGCCAGCAGCTTAGCAGCAGGGGTGGGCACCGGGGAGCTGTTTTTT. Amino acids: CASSLAAGVGTGELFF.

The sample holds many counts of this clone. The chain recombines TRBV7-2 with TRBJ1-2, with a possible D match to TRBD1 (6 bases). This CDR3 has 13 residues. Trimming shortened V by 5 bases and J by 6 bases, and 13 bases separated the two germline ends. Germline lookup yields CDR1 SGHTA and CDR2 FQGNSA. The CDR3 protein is CASSTRQADGYTF. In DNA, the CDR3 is TGTGCCAGCAGCACTCGACAGGCGGATGGCTACACCTTC.

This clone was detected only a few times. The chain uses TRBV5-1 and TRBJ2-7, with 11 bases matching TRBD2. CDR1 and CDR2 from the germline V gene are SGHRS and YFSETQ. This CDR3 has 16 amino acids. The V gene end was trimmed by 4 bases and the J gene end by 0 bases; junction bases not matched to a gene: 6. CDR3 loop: CASSPVGLADSYEQYF. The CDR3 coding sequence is TGCGCCAGCAGCCCCGTGGGACTAGCGGACTCCTACGAGCAGTACTTC. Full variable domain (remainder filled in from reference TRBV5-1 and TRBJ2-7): KAGVTQTPRYLIKTRGQQVTLSCSPISGHRSVSWYQQTPGQGLQFLFEYFSETQRNKGNFPGRFSGRQFSNSRSEMNVSTLELGDSALYLCASSPVGLADSYEQYFGPGTRLTVT.

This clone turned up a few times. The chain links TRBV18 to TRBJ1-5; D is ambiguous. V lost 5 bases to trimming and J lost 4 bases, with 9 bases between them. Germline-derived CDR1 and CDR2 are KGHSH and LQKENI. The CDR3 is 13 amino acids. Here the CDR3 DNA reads TGTGCCAGCTCATCGACCCAGAATCAGCCCCAGCATTTT. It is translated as CASSSTQNQPQHF.